This T cell receptor (beta chain) was sequenced for a study of cytomegalovirus exposure and HLA in healthy donors. About the study: From donors who were HLA-typed, an early data release held around 80 million unique TCRs.

A note on this clone: Its target is unknown.

From germline, CDR1 is MDHEN and CDR2 SYDVKM. V dropped 5 bases and J dropped 2 bases, with 12 bases sitting between them. The CDR3 loop spans 14 amino acids. Broader study findings: Association of a missense DCLRE1C variant with TCR beta V- and J-gene trimming was reported in a later analysis. Exclusion as indistinguishable affected some V segments, including TRBV6-2 and TRBV6-3.

Primers included in the PCR were 60 Vbeta and 13 Jbeta primers. The data were produced by immunoSEQ multiplex PCR, yet TCRdb's version contains in-frame clones alone and is incomplete. Of some 200,000 clones detected, roughly 80% appear once; the ten largest clones hold approximately 6.3%. The sequence derives from a man aged 40-55 years in good health and CMV-seropositive. Sequenced material: PBMCs. The V call is TRBV28, the J call TRBJ1-1; no clear D. CDR3 loop: CASSTSNLNTEAFF. In DNA, the CDR3 is TGTGCCAGCAGTACATCAAATCTTAACACTGAAGCTTTCTTT. The whole variable domain, remainder taken from reference TRBV28 and TRBJ1-1, is DVKVTQSSRYLVKRTGEKVFLECVQDMDHENMFWYRQDPGLGLRLIYFSYDVKMKEKGDIPEGYSVSREKKERFSLILESASTNQTSMYLCASSTSNLNTEAFFGQGTRLTVV.